The 17 T cell receptor beta chains reported below all come from one sample, sequenced in a study of shared clonotypes between healthy human individuals. The naive CD8 fraction comprised CD45RO-negative cells positively selected for CCR7 and excluded terminally differentiated effector memory CD45RA+ cells. Profiling relied on immunoSEQ multiplex PCR, and the TCRdb table lists in-frame clones only, not all of them. The sample has some 2 million clones; approximately 95% are singletons. Material for sequencing was naive CD8+ T cells sorted from blood. The source is a man younger than 30 in good health.

This chain links TRBV4-2 with TRBJ1-1; D perhaps matches TRBD1 (5 bases). The germline gives CDR1 LGHNA, CDR2 YNFKEQ. Trimming left V 3 bases short and J 8 bases short, with 13 bases between. CDR3 length: 13 residues. In DNA form, the CDR3 reads TGTGCCAGCAGCCATGGTGGGACCTCCGAAGCTTTCTTT. This sequence encodes CASSHGGTSEAFF.

The chain couples TRBV9 to TRBJ1-2; 7 nucleotides line up with TRBD1. Germline V gene lookup returns CDR1 SGDLS and CDR2 YYNGEE. Trimming took 3 bases from V and 8 from J; bases not matched to a gene: 10. This CDR3 is built from 14 residues. As DNA, the CDR3 is TGTGCCAGCAGCGCGATATTGACAGGGCAGGGCTACACCTTC. Protein: CASSAILTGQGYTF.

The chain has TRBV7-9 and TRBJ2-7; TRBD2 matches at 8 bases. Germline CDR1 SEHNR, CDR2 FQNEAQ (reference sequence). The CDR3 length is 15 residues. Trimming at V came to 1 base and at J to 2 bases, leaving 4 bases not matched to a gene. The CDR3 DNA reads TGTGCCAGCAGCTTAGGGGTTAGCGGGACCTACGAGCAGTACTTC. It yields the protein CASSLGVSGTYEQYF.

For this clone: Additional DNA sequences in this sample encode the identical CDR3. The chain has TRBV11-2 and TRBJ2-7; TRBD2 aligns across 7 bases. The CDR3 is 13 amino acids. V shed 3 bases and J 3 bases; nucleotides not matched to a gene: 2. The germline CDR1 and CDR2 sequences are SGHAT and FQNNGV. The CDR3 region is CASSFERDYEQYF. The DNA of the CDR3 is TGTGCCAGCAGCTTCGAGCGGGACTACGAGCAGTACTTC. The full variable domain, completed using reference TRBV11-2 and TRBJ2-7, is EAGVAQSPRYKIIEKRQSVAFWCNPISGHATLYWYQQILGQGPKLLIQFQNNGVVDDSQLPKDRFSAERLKGVDSTLKIQPAKLEDSAVYLCASSFERDYEQYFGPGTRLTVT.

The V and J genes are TRBV5-6 and TRBJ2-7; unclear D gene. Germline-derived CDR1 and CDR2 are SGHDT and YYEEEE. The ends were cut back, 2 bases at V and 1 base at J, with 7 bases in the middle. The CDR3 spans 13 residues. In DNA, the CDR3 is TGTGCCAGCAGCTTCGCAGAGTCCTACGAGCAGTACTTC. It codes for CASSFAESYEQYF.

V gene TRBV30 combines with J gene TRBJ2-7, with TRBD2 identical over 9 bases. This CDR3 comprises 15 residues. Germline V gives CDR1 GTSNPN, CDR2 SVGIG (reference sequence). V shed 2 bases and J 3 bases; nucleotides not matched to a gene: 8. The DNA for the CDR3 is TGTGCCTGGAGTACCTCTAGCGGGATACTCTACGAGCAGTACTTC. Residues: CAWSTSSGILYEQYF.

The chain joins TRBV4-1 to TRBJ2-5; 7 bases agree with TRBD2. This CDR3 contains 13 residues. J gave up 11 bases and V 4 bases, and 10 bases lay outside the gene matches. Looked up from germline, CDR1 is MGHRA and CDR2 is YSYEKL. CDR3 protein: CASSPREGEGQYF. CDR3 coding DNA: TGCGCCAGCAGCCCTCGGGAAGGGGAGGGTCAGTACTTC.

V and J are TRBV27 and TRBJ2-7, with TRBD2 identical over 9 bases. J gave up 2 bases and V 1 base, and 3 bases lay outside the gene matches. Per germline, CDR1 MNHEY and CDR2 SMNVEV (reference sequence). This CDR3 comprises 15 residues. The CDR3 spells CASSLWGGGAYEQYF. DNA of the CDR3: TGTGCCAGCAGTTTATGGGGCGGGGGGGCCTACGAGCAGTACTTC.

The CDR3 protein is CASSLERRTYQETQYF. The DNA for the CDR3 is TGTGCCAGCAGCTTAGAGCGCAGGACGTACCAAGAGACCCAGTACTTC. The V call is TRBV11-2, the J call TRBJ2-5, with unresolved D. CDR1 and CDR2 (germline): SGHAT, FQNNGV. This CDR3 spans 16 amino acids. V was shortened by 0 bases and J by 0 bases, with 11 bases between the two germline ends.

Points on this clone: Other nucleotide sequences from this sample produce the same CDR3. The chain joins TRBV7-2 to TRBJ2-7; D is undetermined. The CDR3 length is 12 residues. Per the germline V gene, CDR1 is SGHTA and CDR2 is FQGNSA. V lost 3 bases and J 3 bases, leaving 6 bases between the germline ends. The CDR3 region is CASSFGSYEQYF. The CDR3 nucleotides read TGTGCCAGCAGCTTCGGCAGCTACGAGCAGTACTTC.

V is TRBV11-2 and J is TRBJ1-4; tentatively, D is TRBD1 (5 bases). The CDR3 loop spans 14 amino acids. V was cut by 1 base and J by 8 bases, with 11 bases left in between. Per the germline V gene, CDR1 is SGHAT and CDR2 is FQNNGV. The CDR3 nucleotides read TGTGCCAGCAGCTTAGGAGGGGCAGGAGAAAAACTGTTTTTT. Amino acids: CASSLGGAGEKLFF.

The chain employs TRBV30 and TRBJ1-2; no firm D call. The V gene's germline CDR1 is GTSNPN and CDR2 SVGIG (reference sequence). V lost 5 bases, J lost 8 bases, and 24 bases lay in between. CDR3 length: 15 residues. CDR3 coding DNA: TGTGCCTGGGACCCCTCAAAGGGCGAAGGATTGGGCTACACCTTC. Its translation: CAWDPSKGEGLGYTF.

J is TRBJ1-5 and V is TRBV5-4; D perhaps matches TRBD1 (5 bases). Germline V gene data show CDR1 as SGHNT and CDR2 as YYREEE (reference sequence). V was cut by 0 bases and J by 7 bases, with 8 bases left in between. This CDR3 region has 13 residues. CDR3 in amino acids: CASSLDGGQPQHF. CDR3 in DNA: TGTGCCAGCAGCTTGGACGGGGGACAGCCCCAGCATTTT.

This clone was found once. The chain couples TRBV29-1 to TRBJ2-3; 12 nucleotides agree with TRBD2. Germline V gene lookup returns CDR1 SQVTM and CDR2 ANQGSEA. CDR3 size: 14 residues. Trimming at V came to 7 bases and at J to 4 bases, leaving 6 bases not matched to a gene. CDR3 nucleotides: TGCAGCGAAAGACTAGCGGGGGAGGCAGATACGCAGTATTTT. This translates into CSERLAGEADTQYF.

CDR3 sequence reads: CASSQEEAGELTYEQYF. In DNA, the CDR3 is TGCGCCAGCAGCCAAGAAGAAGCCGGGGAACTAACATACGAGCAGTACTTC. This chain uses TRBV4-3 with TRBJ2-7; the D gene is possibly TRBD2 (5 bases). Germline V gene sequence: CDR1 LGHNA, CDR2 YSLEER. The ends were cut back, 0 bases at V and 4 bases at J, with 19 bases in the middle. This CDR3 is built from 17 residues.

The chain has TRBV4-3 and TRBJ2-1; tentatively, D is TRBD2 (5 bases). V shed 4 bases and J shed 9 bases, with 16 bases lying between them. CDR1 is LGHNA, CDR2 YSLEER, per germline. The CDR3 runs to 14 residues. The CDR3 is CASSLGLRPSEQFF. DNA of the CDR3: TGCGCCAGCAGCCTTGGACTTCGGCCCAGTGAGCAGTTCTTC.

Remarks on this clone: Other DNA sequences of this sample code for an identical CDR3. The rearrangement joins TRBV27 to TRBJ2-1, with 7 bases lining up with TRBD1. The CDR3 is made up of 15 amino acids. Germline trimming cut 5 bases from V and 0 bases from J; bases unmatched to any gene: 4. Germline values: CDR1 MNHEY, CDR2 SMNVEV (reference sequence). CDR3 DNA: TGTGCCAGCAGTCTGGACAGGTCCTCCTACAATGAGCAGTTCTTC. Its translation is CASSLDRSSYNEQFF.